The 28 T cell receptor beta chains given below trace back to one sample, sequenced in a study of T-cell reconstitution after alpha-beta-depleted transplantation in children. During its preparation, the TCRbeta library received unique molecular identifiers. Via MiXCR, TCRdb re-called the PCR reads, giving one row per CDR3 protein. The repertoire holds approximately 120,000 distinct CDR3 sequences, with about 9.6% as singletons. The sample consisted of PBMCs, mostly from graft donor cells, taken 180 days after TCRalphabeta/CD19-depleted stem cell transplant. These receptors originate from a girl in the first two years of life who had a stem cell transplant for combined immunodeficiency, so the T cells may come from the graft donor.

The gene calls are TRBV20-1 and TRBJ1-5; the D is unclear. The CDR3 sequence is 17 residues long. Trimming pared 0 bases from V and 6 bases from J, leaving 21 bases between. Germline-derived CDR1 and CDR2 are DFQATT and SNEGSKA (reference sequence). The CDR3: CSARDTALTMGSQPQHF. In DNA form, the CDR3 reads TGCAGTGCTAGAGATACGGCCTTAACAATGGGGAGTCAGCCCCAGCATTTT.

This clonotype was observed a few times. The gene calls are TRBV28 and TRBJ2-7; D remains unclear. CDR1 and CDR2 (germline): MDHEN, SYDVKM. This CDR3 is 13 amino acids long. V dropped 8 bases and J dropped 4 bases, with 15 bases sitting between them. The CDR3 is CASGTLSKYEQYF. Here the CDR3 DNA reads TGTGCCAGCGGAACCCTCTCCAAATACGAGCAGTACTTC.

The rearrangement links TRBV6-2 or TRBV6-3 to TRBJ2-5; 7 nucleotides align to TRBD1. The CDR3 is 13 residues long. With 6 bases clipped from V and 3 bases from J, the junction kept 4 bases outside the gene matches. CDR1 MNHEY and CDR2 SVGEGT come from the germline V gene. CDR3 loop: CASRPDREETQYF. In DNA form, the CDR3 reads TGTGCCAGCAGACCCGACAGGGAAGAGACCCAGTACTTC.

This chain connects TRBV12-3 or TRBV12-4 to TRBJ2-7, with D perhaps TRBD1 or TRBD2 (5 bases each). The ends were cut back, 4 bases at V and 8 bases at J, with 18 bases in the middle. The CDR3 is 14 residues long. The CDR3 sequence is CASSWGSGTHKQYF. The CDR3 DNA sequence: TGTGCCAGCAGTTGGGGCTCCGGGACGCACAAGCAGTACTTC.

This rearrangement joins TRBV5-5 to TRBJ1-2, with 11 positions matching TRBD1. The CDR3 is 17 amino acids. Germline assignment: CDR1 SGHKS and CDR2 YYEKEE (reference sequence). V was pared by 4 bases and J by 5 bases, with 13 bases of the junction left unmatched. CDR3 region: CASSPDRGLLFGYGYTF. The DNA for the CDR3 is TGTGCCAGCAGCCCGGACAGGGGGCTTCTTTTTGGGTATGGCTACACCTTC.

The chain has TRBV7-9 and TRBJ1-4, with 8 bases matching TRBD1. Germline-derived CDR1 and CDR2 are SEHNR and FQNEAQ (reference sequence). The CDR3 has 15 amino acids. The J segment lost 8 bases and the V segment lost 5 bases, leaving 10 bases of the junction unmatched. CDR3 sequence (DNA): TGTGCCAGCAGCATCTTCAGGGGGCGCGGAGAAAAACTGTTTTTT. Translating it yields CASSIFRGRGEKLFF.

The chain carries TRBV4-3 and TRBJ2-5; 7 bases align to TRBD2. V gave up 1 base and J gave up 5 bases; unmatched junction bases: 7. The germline V gene encodes CDR1 LGHNA and CDR2 YSLEER. The CDR3 contains 15 residues. CDR3 sequence (DNA): TGCGCCAGCAGCCAAGCCCGGACTAGTCGGGAGACCCAGTACTTC. Translated: CASSQARTSRETQYF.

The gene calls are TRBV5-1 and TRBJ2-6; possible D gene TRBD1, 6 bases. The V end was cut by 3 bases, the J end by 2 bases, with 9 bases between. The V gene's germline CDR1 is SGHRS and CDR2 YFSETQ. CDR3 size: 15 residues. CDR3 bases: TGCGCCAGCAGCTACACAGGGCCTGGGGCCAACGTCCTGACTTTC. Its translation is CASSYTGPGANVLTF.

The chain uses TRBV27 and TRBJ2-3; the D is unclear. V lost 1 base and J lost 5, with 4 bases in between. The CDR3 extends over 12 amino acids. Germline V lookup: CDR1 MNHEY, CDR2 SMNVEV (reference sequence). CDR3 residues: CASSLWGDTQYF. CDR3 nucleotides: TGTGCCAGCAGTTTATGGGGAGATACGCAGTATTTT.

This chain joins TRBV10-3 and TRBJ2-1; 13 nucleotides match TRBD2. The CDR3 loop spans 15 amino acids. The V gene end was trimmed by 7 bases and the J gene end by 5 bases; junction bases not matched to a gene: 5. Germline V CDR1 and CDR2: ENHRY, SYGVKD. The CDR3 protein is CAITRLAGGNNEQFF. CDR3 nucleotides: TGTGCCATCACCAGACTAGCGGGAGGAAACAATGAGCAGTTCTTC.

This clonotype has just a few counts. This sequence joins TRBV20-1 and TRBJ2-7; D is undetermined. V was pared by 0 bases and J by 4 bases, with 7 bases between. CDR1 and CDR2 from the germline V gene are DFQATT and SNEGSKA (reference sequence). The CDR3 loop spans 12 amino acids. The CDR3 reads CSARDVGYEQYF. The CDR3 nucleotides read TGCAGTGCTAGAGATGTGGGTTACGAGCAGTACTTC.

The rearrangement uses TRBV30 and TRBJ2-5; the match to TRBD2 covers 12 bases. Trimming removed 2 bases from V and 5 bases from J; junction bases left unmatched: 6. The CDR3 is 15 residues long. Germline V CDR1 and CDR2: GTSNPN, SVGIG (reference sequence). CDR3 in DNA: TGTGCCTGGAGTTGGGCTAGCGGGGGGGTTGAGACCCAGTACTTC. Its protein is CAWSWASGGVETQYF.

DNA for the CDR3: TGCAGTGCTAGAGAGGGGGGGGACAGGGTCCCCACTAGGCAGTACTTC. Translated, it gives CSAREGGDRVPTRQYF. The chain joins TRBV20-1 to TRBJ2-7; TRBD1 aligns across 9 bases. Germline V CDR1 and CDR2: DFQATT, SNEGSKA (reference sequence). V was pared by 0 bases and J by 9 bases, with 15 bases of the junction left unmatched. The CDR3 loop spans 16 amino acids.

This clonotype was recorded many times. J is TRBJ1-1 and V is TRBV7-2; weak D call: TRBD1 (5 bases). In germline, CDR1 is SGHTA, CDR2 FQGNSA. Trimming left V 6 bases short and J 6 bases short, with 11 bases between. This CDR3 is built from 12 residues. The DNA of the CDR3 is TGTGCCAGCAGTCCAGGGAGCGCTGAAGCTTTCTTT. This sequence encodes CASSPGSAEAFF.

Many counts were recorded for this clonotype. CDR3 amino acids: CASSLSGRGYEQYF. The CDR3 nucleotides read TGTGCCAGCAGTTTGAGTGGCAGGGGCTACGAGCAGTACTTC. The rearrangement joins TRBV12-3 or TRBV12-4 to TRBJ2-7; TRBD1 might be the D (6 bases). There are 14 residues in the CDR3. With 3 bases removed from V and 3 bases from J, the gap between germline ends came to 12 bases.

In its sample, this clonotype was seen a few times. The chain links TRBV5-1 to TRBJ2-1; TRBD2 matches 8 bases. The CDR3 extends over 17 amino acids. Germline loops: CDR1 SGHRS, CDR2 YFSETQ. The J segment lost 0 bases and the V segment lost 0 bases, leaving 5 bases of the junction unmatched. In nucleotides, the CDR3 is TGCGCCAGCAGCTTGGCTAGCGGGTTAAGCTCCTACAATGAGCAGTTCTTC. Amino acids: CASSLASGLSSYNEQFF.

The J gene is TRBJ2-7, the V gene TRBV20-1; TRBD1 matches 9 bases. V lost 6 bases, J lost 3 bases, and 6 bases stayed unmatched. CDR3 length equals 13 residues. Germline CDR1 DFQATT, CDR2 SNEGSKA (reference sequence). CDR3 amino acids: CSAFMGQGYEQYF. DNA of the CDR3: TGCAGTGCCTTCATGGGACAGGGCTACGAGCAGTACTTC.

J is TRBJ2-3 and V is TRBV10-3, with no clear D. Trimming removed 8 bases from V and 2 bases from J, with 11 bases in between. From germline, CDR1 is ENHRY and CDR2 SYGVKD. This CDR3 comprises 13 residues. CDR3 bases: TGTGCCATCGCCGGGTCCCTCACAGATACGCAGTATTTT. Its translation is CAIAGSLTDTQYF.

This clonotype appeared many times. In nucleotides, the CDR3 is TGTGCCAGCAGCCAAGATCTGGACAGCTCTGGAAACACCATATATTTT. This translates into CASSQDLDSSGNTIYF. V usage is TRBV3-1 and J usage is TRBJ1-3; D may be TRBD1 (6 bases). In germline, CDR1 is LGHDT, CDR2 YNNKEL (reference sequence). Trimming stripped 0 bases from V and 0 bases from J, with 9 bases between. The CDR3 has 16 amino acids.

Many counts were recorded for this clonotype. The chain employs TRBV13 and TRBJ1-2; D ambiguous. Trimming pared 10 bases from V and 5 bases from J, leaving 2 bases between. The CDR3 covers 8 residues. Germline V CDR1 and CDR2: PRHDT, FYEKMQ (reference sequence). CDR3 nucleotide sequence: TGTGCCACTTATGGCTACACCTTC. Residues: CATYGYTF.

In its sample, this clonotype was seen many times. This chain links TRBV3-1 with TRBJ2-1, with 12 bases lining up with TRBD2. The J segment lost 7 bases and the V segment lost 1 base, leaving 11 bases of the junction unmatched. The CDR3 extends over 18 amino acids. Germline values: CDR1 LGHDT, CDR2 YNNKEL (reference sequence). The CDR3 DNA follows: TGTGCCAGCAGCCAAGGACTAGCGGGAGACCCTCTGGAGAATGAGCAGTTCTTC. As protein: CASSQGLAGDPLENEQFF.

This clonotype was picked up a small number of times. The V call is TRBV21-1, the J call TRBJ2-3; the table's TRBD1 call for D was not verified on the DNA. TRBV21-1 is a pseudogene locus. The CDR3 extends over 17 amino acids. The CDR3 loop is CASSKGGIRGETDTQYF. The CDR3 nucleotides are TGTGCCAGCAGCAAAGGTGGCATTAGGGGGGAAACAGATACGCAGTATTTT.

V usage is TRBV12-3 or TRBV12-4 and J usage is TRBJ2-7; D is unresolved. The CDR3 extends over 13 amino acids. V shed 4 bases and J shed 2 bases, with 9 bases lying between them. CDR3 DNA: TGTGCCAGCAGTTCTACATGGGCCTACGAGCAGTACTTC. Translation gives CASSSTWAYEQYF.

This clonotype was observed a few times. V is TRBV20-1 and J is TRBJ2-2; 11 positions match TRBD2. The germline V gene encodes CDR1 DFQATT and CDR2 SNEGSKA (reference sequence). The J segment lost 1 base and the V segment lost 5 bases, leaving 6 bases of the junction unmatched. The CDR3 consists of 16 residues. This CDR3 is CSARHLAGGNTGELFF. The DNA for the CDR3 is TGCAGTGCTCGCCATCTAGCGGGAGGGAACACCGGGGAGCTGTTTTTT.

This clonotype was found a few times. The V gene is TRBV19, the J gene TRBJ1-1; 7 bases are a match to TRBD1. CDR1 and CDR2 (germline): LNHDA, SQIVND (reference sequence). The CDR3 contains 15 residues. V was clipped by 2 bases and J by 1 base; unmatched bases: 4. CDR3 DNA: TGTGCCAGTAGTATACGGGACAGCCCGAACACTGAAGCTTTCTTT. Amino acids: CASSIRDSPNTEAFF. The variable domain in full, with the rest retrieved from reference TRBV19 and TRBJ1-1, is DGGITQSPKYLFRKEGQNVTLSCEQNLNHDAMYWYRQDPGQGLRLIYYSQIVNDFQKGDIAEGYSVSREKKESFPLTVTSAQKNPTAFYLCASSIRDSPNTEAFFGQGTRLTVV.

This clonotype was detected only a few times. The chain employs TRBV7-2 and TRBJ2-1, with 8 bases identical to TRBD2. This CDR3 has 15 residues. V was pared by 0 bases and J by 3 bases, with 1 base of the junction left unmatched. Looked up from germline, CDR1 is SGHTA and CDR2 is FQGNSA. The CDR3 DNA is TGTGCCAGCAGCTTAGCAGCGGGGGACTACAATGAGCAGTTCTTC. Its translation is CASSLAAGDYNEQFF. Using reference TRBV7-2 and TRBJ2-1 for the parts outside the CDR3, the full variable domain is GAGVSQSPSNKVTEKGKDVELRCDPISGHTALYWYRQSLGQGLEFLIYFQGNSAPDKSGLPSDRFSAERTGGSVSTLTIQRTQQEDSAVYLCASSLAAGDYNEQFFGPGTRLTVL.

This clonotype was recorded at least ten times. This chain links TRBV10-3 with TRBJ1-2; 10 nucleotides line up with TRBD1. The CDR3 spans 14 residues. After removal of 6 bases from V and 3 bases from J, the junction contained 4 bases not matched to a gene. Germline CDR1 reads ENHRY; CDR2 reads SYGVKD. DNA of the CDR3: TGTGCCATCAGCCCGGACAGGGGGGACTATGGCTACACCTTC. Translated: CAISPDRGDYGYTF.

The chain links TRBV29-1 to TRBJ2-3; weak D call: TRBD2 (5 bases). Germline assignment: CDR1 SQVTM and CDR2 ANQGSEA. Trimming shortened V by 6 bases and J by 1 base, and 11 bases separated the two germline ends. The CDR3 runs 13 residues. CDR3 nucleotides: TGCAGCGTGTTGGGAGCACGCACAGATACGCAGTATTTT. Protein product: CSVLGARTDTQYF.